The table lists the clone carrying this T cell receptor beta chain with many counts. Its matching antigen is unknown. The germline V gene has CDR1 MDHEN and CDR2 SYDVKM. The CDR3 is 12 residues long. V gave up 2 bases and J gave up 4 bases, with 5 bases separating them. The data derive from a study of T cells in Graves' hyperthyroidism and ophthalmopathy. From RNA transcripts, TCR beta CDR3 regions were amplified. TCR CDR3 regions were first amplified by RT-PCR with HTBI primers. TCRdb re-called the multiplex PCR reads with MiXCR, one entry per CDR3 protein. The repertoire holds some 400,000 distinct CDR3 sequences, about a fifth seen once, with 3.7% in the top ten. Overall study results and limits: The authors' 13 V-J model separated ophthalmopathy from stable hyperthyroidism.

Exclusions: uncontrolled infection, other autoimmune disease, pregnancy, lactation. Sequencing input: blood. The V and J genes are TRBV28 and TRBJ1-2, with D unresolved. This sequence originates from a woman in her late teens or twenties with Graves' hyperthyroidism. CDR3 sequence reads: CASSLKFYGYTF. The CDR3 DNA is TGTGCCAGCAGTTTAAAATTCTATGGCTACACCTTC.